This record concerns one TCR beta chain sequence. This sample is part of a study of blood T cell repertoires in COVID-19. This CDR3 comprises 15 residues. Trimming cost V 4 bases and J 4 bases; bases outside gene matches: 4. Germline V gene sequence: CDR1 SGDLS, CDR2 YYNGEE. Method: immunoSEQ multiplex PCR; TCRdb's copy keeps in-frame clones and lacks some. The repertoire holds 200,000 to 300,000 clones, with roughly 81% as singletons. The chain combines TRBV9 with TRBJ2-1; 11 positions match TRBD2. The sequenced sample consisted of peripheral blood. This TCR derives from an elderly woman with COVID-19, enrolled during active disease. The CDR3, as DNA: TGTGCCAGCAGCCCCACTAGCGGGAGTTACAATGAGCAGTTCTTC. Translation gives CASSPTSGSYNEQFF.